This T cell receptor beta chain was profiled in a study of beta chain features in type 1 diabetes. Whole-study findings and limits: In all four CD4+ subsets, TCRB CDR3 length was significantly, moderately reduced in type 1 diabetes. Although PCR might favor shorter templates, it would do so equally in patients and controls. More deletions and fewer insertions at VDJ junctions were found in patients with type 1 diabetes.

The CDR3 contains 18 residues. With 4 bases clipped from V and 5 bases from J, the junction kept 13 bases outside the gene matches. CDR1 is SGHNT and CDR2 is YYREEE in the germline V gene (reference sequence). A single heparinised draw of about 100 mL on average was taken per donor. Naive, central memory, regulatory and stem cell-like memory cells within the CD4+ compartment were sorted using CD45RO/CCR7/CD25/CD127/CD95/CD27. In its sample, this clone was seen a few times. Its antigen is unknown. Every isolated RNA sample was fully reverse transcribed, so sequencing captured expressed TCRB transcripts. Using immunoSEQ multiplex PCR, the repertoire was profiled, and TCRdb retains in-frame clones only, with some absent. The top ten clones hold 0.45% to 0.65% of a sample with more than 300,000 clones, 8% to 10% of them seen once.

This clonotype was sampled from a man aged 30 to 39 with type 1 diabetes. V and J are TRBV5-4 and TRBJ2-2; the match to TRBD2 covers 11 bases. Input material: central memory CD4+ T cells from blood. The CDR3: CASSPPGALAGGTGELFF. DNA for the CDR3: TGTGCCAGCAGCCCCCCCGGGGCCCTAGCGGGAGGAACCGGGGAGCTGTTTTTT.